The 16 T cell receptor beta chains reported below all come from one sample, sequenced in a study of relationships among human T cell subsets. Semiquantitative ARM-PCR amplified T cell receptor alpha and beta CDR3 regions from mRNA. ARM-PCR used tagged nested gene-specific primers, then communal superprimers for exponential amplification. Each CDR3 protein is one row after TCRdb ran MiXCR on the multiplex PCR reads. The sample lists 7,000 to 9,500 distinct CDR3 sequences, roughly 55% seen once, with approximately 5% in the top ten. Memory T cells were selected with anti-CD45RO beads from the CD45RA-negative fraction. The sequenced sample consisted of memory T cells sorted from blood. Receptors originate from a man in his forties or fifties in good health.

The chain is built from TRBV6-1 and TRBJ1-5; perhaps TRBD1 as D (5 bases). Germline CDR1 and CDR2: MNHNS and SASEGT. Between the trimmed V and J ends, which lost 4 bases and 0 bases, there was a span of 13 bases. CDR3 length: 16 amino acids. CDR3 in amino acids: CASSVKGSNSNQPQHF. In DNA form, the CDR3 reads TGTGCCAGCAGTGTAAAGGGGTCGAATAGCAATCAGCCCCAGCATTTT.

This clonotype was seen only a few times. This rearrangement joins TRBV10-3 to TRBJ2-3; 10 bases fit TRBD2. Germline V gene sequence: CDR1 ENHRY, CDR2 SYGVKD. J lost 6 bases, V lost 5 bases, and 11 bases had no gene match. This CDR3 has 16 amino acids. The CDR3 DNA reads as TGTGCCATCAGTCCGGGGGAGCGGGAGGGCCTCGATACGCAGTATTTT. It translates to CAISPGEREGLDTQYF.

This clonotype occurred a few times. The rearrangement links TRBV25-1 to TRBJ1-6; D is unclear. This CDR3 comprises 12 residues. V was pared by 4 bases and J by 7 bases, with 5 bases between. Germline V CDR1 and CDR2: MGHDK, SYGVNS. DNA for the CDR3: TGTGCCAGCAGTGGGCGGAATTCACCCCTCCACTTT. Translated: CASSGRNSPLHF.

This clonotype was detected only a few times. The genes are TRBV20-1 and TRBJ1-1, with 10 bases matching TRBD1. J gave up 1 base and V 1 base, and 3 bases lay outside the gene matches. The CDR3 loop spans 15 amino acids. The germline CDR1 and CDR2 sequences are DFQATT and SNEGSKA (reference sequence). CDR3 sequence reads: CSARGDRGSNTEAFF. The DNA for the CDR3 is TGCAGTGCTAGAGGGGACAGGGGATCGAACACTGAAGCTTTCTTT.

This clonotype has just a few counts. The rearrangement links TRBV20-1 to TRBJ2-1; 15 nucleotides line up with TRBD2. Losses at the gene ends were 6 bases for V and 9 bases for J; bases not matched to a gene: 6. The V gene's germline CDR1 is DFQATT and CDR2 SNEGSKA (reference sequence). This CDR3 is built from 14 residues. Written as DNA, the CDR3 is TGCAGTGCCAGGACTAGCGGGAGGGCCTTTGAGCAGTTCTTC. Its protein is CSARTSGRAFEQFF.

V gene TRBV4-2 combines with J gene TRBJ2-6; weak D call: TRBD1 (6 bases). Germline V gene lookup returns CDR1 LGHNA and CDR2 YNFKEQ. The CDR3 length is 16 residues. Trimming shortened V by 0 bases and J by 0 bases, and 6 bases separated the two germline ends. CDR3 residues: CASSQEQGSGANVLTF. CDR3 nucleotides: TGTGCCAGCAGCCAAGAACAGGGCTCTGGGGCCAACGTCCTGACTTTC.

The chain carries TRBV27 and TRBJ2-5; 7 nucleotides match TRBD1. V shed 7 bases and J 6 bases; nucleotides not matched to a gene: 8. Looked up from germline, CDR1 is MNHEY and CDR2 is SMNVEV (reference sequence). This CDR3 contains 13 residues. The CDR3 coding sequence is TGTGCCAGCACTCCCGACAGGGAAAAGACCCAGTACTTC. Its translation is CASTPDREKTQYF.

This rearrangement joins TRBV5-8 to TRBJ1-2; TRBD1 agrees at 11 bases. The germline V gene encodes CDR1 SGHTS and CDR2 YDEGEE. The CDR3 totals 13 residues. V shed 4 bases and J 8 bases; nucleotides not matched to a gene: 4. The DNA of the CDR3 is TGTGCCAGCAGCCCGGACAGGGGGCGAGGCTACACCTTC. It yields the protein CASSPDRGRGYTF.

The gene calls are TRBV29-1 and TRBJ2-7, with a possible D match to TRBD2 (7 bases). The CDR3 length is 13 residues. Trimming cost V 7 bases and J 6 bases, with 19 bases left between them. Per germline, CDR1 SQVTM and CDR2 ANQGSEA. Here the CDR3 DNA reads TGCAGCGCCCGAAGGGGGGGCGCGGTCGAGCAGTACTTC. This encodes CSARRGGAVEQYF.

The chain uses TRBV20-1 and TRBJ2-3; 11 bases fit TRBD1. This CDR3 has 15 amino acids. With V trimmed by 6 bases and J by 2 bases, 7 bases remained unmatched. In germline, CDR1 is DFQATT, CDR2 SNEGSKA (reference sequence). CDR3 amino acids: CSALGTGGYTDTQYF. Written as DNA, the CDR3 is TGCAGTGCATTAGGGACAGGGGGATACACAGATACGCAGTATTTT.

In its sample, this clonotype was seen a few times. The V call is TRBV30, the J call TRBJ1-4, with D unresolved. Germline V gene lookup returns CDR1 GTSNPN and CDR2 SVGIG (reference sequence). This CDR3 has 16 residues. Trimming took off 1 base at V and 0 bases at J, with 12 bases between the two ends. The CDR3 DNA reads TGTGCCTGGAGTGCGGTTAAGCTCACAACTAATGAAAAACTGTTTTTT. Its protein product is CAWSAVKLTTNEKLFF.

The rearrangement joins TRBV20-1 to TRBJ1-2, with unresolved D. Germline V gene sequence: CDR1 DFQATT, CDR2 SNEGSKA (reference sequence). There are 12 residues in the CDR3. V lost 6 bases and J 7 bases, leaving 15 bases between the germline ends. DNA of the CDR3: TGCAGTGCCCCGAAGGAGGGCTCTGGCTACACCTTC. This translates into CSAPKEGSGYTF.

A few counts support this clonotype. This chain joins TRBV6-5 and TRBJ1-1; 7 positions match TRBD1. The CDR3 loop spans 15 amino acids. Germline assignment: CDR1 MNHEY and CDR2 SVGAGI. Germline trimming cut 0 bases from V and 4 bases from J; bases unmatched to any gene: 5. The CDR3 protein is CASSYSTNRGTEAFF. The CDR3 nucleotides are TGTGCCAGCAGTTACTCTACCAACAGGGGCACTGAAGCTTTCTTT.

The CDR3 DNA is TGTGCCAGCACCCTAACCAGCGGGAGCGACGAGCAGTACTTC. Translating gives CASTLTSGSDEQYF. The rearrangement uses TRBV11-2 and TRBJ2-7; 8 bases map to TRBD2. The CDR3 extends over 14 amino acids. Per the germline V gene, CDR1 is SGHAT and CDR2 is FQNNGV. Trimming took 7 bases from V and 5 from J; bases not matched to a gene: 10.

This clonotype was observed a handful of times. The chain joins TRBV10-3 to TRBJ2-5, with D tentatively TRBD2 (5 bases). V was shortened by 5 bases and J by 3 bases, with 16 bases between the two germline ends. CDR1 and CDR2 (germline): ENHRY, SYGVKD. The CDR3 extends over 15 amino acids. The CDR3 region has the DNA TGTGCCATCAGTAATGTCGAGGGTAGGGAAGAGACCCAGTACTTC. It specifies CAISNVEGREETQYF.

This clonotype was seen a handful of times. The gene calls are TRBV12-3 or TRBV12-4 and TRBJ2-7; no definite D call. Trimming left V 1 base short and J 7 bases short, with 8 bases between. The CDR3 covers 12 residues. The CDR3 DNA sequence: TGTGCCAGCAGTTTAGTCCCTATGGAGCAGTACTTC. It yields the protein CASSLVPMEQYF.